This T cell receptor beta chain was recovered during a study of blood T cell repertoires in COVID-19. Study-wide context: Material from acute and convalescent COVID-19 was sourced from the United States, Italy and Spain. Nucleic acid was either cDNA or gDNA, and it came from T cells, B-cell-depleted T cells, or PBMCs.

CDR1 SNHLY and CDR2 FYNNEI come from the germline V gene. This CDR3 is 14 amino acids long. The germline V and J ends were trimmed by 0 bases and 7 bases, with 12 bases remaining between them. In the source study's methods: Reference gene primer amplification in the assay estimated nucleated cell counts. The protocol was immunoSEQ multiplex PCR, while the TCRdb copy is restricted to in-frame clones and leaves out a portion. D and trimming come from the DNA, and the V and J calls and clone size come from that table. Of about 670,000 clones in the sample, 80% to 90% were seen once. The chain links TRBV2 to TRBJ1-2, with a weak D call TRBD1 (6 bases). Material: peripheral blood. The TCR sequence derives from a woman in her late teens or twenties with acute or convalescent COVID-19. The chain's CDR3 is CASSEARGGGGYTF. The CDR3 DNA is TGTGCCAGCAGTGAAGCGCGGGGGGGCGGTGGCTACACCTTC.